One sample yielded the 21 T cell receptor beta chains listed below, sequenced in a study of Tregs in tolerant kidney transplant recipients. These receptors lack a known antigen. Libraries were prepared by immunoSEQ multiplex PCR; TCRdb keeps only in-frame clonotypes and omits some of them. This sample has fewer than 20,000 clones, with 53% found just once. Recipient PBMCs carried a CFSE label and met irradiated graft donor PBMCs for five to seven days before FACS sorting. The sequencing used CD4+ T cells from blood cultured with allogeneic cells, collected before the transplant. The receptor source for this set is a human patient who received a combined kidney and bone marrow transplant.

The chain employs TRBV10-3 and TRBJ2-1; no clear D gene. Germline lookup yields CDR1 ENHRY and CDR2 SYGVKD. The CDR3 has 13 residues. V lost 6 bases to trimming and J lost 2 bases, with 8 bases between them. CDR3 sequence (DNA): TGTGCCATCAGCCGAGTAGCCTACAATGAGCAGTTCTTC. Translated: CAISRVAYNEQFF.

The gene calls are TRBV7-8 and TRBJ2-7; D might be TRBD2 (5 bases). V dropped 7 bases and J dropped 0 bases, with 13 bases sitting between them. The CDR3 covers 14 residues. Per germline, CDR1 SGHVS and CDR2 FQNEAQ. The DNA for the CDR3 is TGTGCCAGCACCTTCTCGGGGATCTCCTACGAGCAGTACTTC. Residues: CASTFSGISYEQYF.

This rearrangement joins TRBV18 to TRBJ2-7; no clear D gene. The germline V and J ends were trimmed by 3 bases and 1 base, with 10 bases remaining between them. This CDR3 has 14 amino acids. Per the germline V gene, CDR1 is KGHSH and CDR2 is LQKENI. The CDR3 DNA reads TGTGCCAGCTCACCTTTTACACCGTCCTACGAGCAGTACTTC. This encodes CASSPFTPSYEQYF. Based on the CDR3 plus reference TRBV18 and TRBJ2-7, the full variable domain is NAGVMQNPRHLVRRRGQEARLRCSPMKGHSHVYWYRQLPEEGLKFMVYLQKENIIDESGMPKERFSAEFPKEGPSILRIQQVVRGDSAAYFCASSPFTPSYEQYFGPGTRLTVT.

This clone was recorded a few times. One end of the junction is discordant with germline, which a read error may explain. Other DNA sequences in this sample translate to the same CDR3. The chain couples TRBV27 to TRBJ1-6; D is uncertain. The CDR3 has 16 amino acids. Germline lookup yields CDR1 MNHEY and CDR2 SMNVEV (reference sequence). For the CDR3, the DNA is TGTGCCAGCAGTTTATCGCGTGGGCTGGGTAATTCCCCCCTCCACTTT. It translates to CASSLSRGLGNSPLHF.

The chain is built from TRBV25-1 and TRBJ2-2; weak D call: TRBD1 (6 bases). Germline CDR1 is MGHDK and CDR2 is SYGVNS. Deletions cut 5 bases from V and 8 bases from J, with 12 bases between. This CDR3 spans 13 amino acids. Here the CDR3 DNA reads TGTGCCAGCAGTAAACAGGGTAGAGGGGAGCTGTTTTTT. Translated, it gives CASSKQGRGELFF.

Here the CDR3 reads CASSYGGLEGYTF. The CDR3 DNA is TGCGCCAGCAGCTACGGGGGGCTAGAGGGCTACACCTTC. This sequence joins TRBV5-1 and TRBJ1-2, with a tentative D call TRBD1 (6 bases). The CDR3 loop spans 13 amino acids. Germline CDR1 SGHRS, CDR2 YFSETQ. V was clipped by 3 bases and J by 8 bases, with 14 bases between them. The full variable domain, rest sourced from reference TRBV5-1 and TRBJ1-2, is KAGVTQTPRYLIKTRGQQVTLSCSPISGHRSVSWYQQTPGQGLQFLFEYFSETQRNKGNFPGRFSGRQFSNSRSEMNVSTLELGDSALYLCASSYGGLEGYTFGSGTRLTVV.

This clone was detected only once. Here the CDR3 reads CASSPRPGGAGFGELFF. CDR3 sequence (DNA): TGTGCCAGCTCACCACGTCCAGGGGGCGCGGGCTTCGGGGAGCTGTTTTTT. The gene calls are TRBV18 and TRBJ2-2, with 8 nucleotides matching TRBD1. CDR1 and CDR2 from the germline V gene are KGHSH and LQKENI. J gave up 7 bases and V 1 base, and 11 bases lay outside the gene matches. The CDR3 consists of 17 residues.

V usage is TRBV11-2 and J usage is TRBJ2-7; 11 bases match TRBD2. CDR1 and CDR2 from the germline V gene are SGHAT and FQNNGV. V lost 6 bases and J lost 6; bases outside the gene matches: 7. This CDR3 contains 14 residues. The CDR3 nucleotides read TGTGCCAGCAGGGTAGCGGGAGGGACCTCCGAGCAGTACTTC. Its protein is CASRVAGGTSEQYF.

DNA of the CDR3: TGTGCCAGCAGCCCCTGGACAGGCGGCTATGGCTACACCTTC. This sequence encodes CASSPWTGGYGYTF. The gene calls are TRBV11-2 and TRBJ1-2; the match to TRBD1 covers 7 bases. V lost 5 bases and J lost 4; bases outside the gene matches: 7. This CDR3 is 14 amino acids long. Germline assignment: CDR1 SGHAT and CDR2 FQNNGV. Combining the CDR3 with reference TRBV11-2 and TRBJ1-2 gives the whole variable domain EAGVAQSPRYKIIEKRQSVAFWCNPISGHATLYWYQQILGQGPKLLIQFQNNGVVDDSQLPKDRFSAERLKGVDSTLKIQPAKLEDSAVYLCASSPWTGGYGYTFGSGTRLTVV.

The CDR3, as DNA: TGTGCTAGTGGCCGGGGGACGAACACCGGGGAGCTGTTTTTT. Its translation is CASGRGTNTGELFF. This sequence joins TRBV12-5 and TRBJ2-2; the D gene is possibly TRBD2 (6 bases). The germline V gene has CDR1 LGHNT and CDR2 FRNRAP. This CDR3 has 14 residues. V was cut by 6 bases and J by 0 bases, with 8 bases left in between.

The DNA for the CDR3 is TGTGCCAGCAGAGCTGGACAGGGGGCTTGGGAAAAACTGTTTTTT. Translating it yields CASRAGQGAWEKLFF. This chain links TRBV6-1 with TRBJ1-4, with 11 bases matching TRBD1. This CDR3 has 15 amino acids. The germline gives CDR1 MNHNS, CDR2 SASEGT. J lost 8 bases, V lost 6 bases, and 8 bases had no gene match.

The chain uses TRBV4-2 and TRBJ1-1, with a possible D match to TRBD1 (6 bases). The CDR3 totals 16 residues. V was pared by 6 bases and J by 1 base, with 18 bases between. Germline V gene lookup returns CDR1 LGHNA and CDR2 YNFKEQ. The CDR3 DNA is TGTGCCAGCAGAACGATATACAGGGAGAGGAACACTGAAGCTTTCTTT. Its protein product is CASRTIYRERNTEAFF.

The CDR3 is CAISPGTGGREQYF. CDR3 DNA: TGTGCCATCAGCCCCGGGACAGGGGGACGCGAGCAGTACTTC. V gene TRBV10-3 combines with J gene TRBJ2-7, with TRBD1 matching 11 bases. The CDR3 consists of 14 residues. V lost 6 bases and J lost 6; bases outside the gene matches: 7. Germline V lookup: CDR1 ENHRY, CDR2 SYGVKD.

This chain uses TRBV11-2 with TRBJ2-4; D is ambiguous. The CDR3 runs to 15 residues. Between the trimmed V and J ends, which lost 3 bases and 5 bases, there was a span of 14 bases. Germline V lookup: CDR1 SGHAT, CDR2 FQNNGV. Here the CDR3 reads CASSFLGSVENIQYF. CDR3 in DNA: TGTGCCAGCAGCTTCCTTGGCAGCGTTGAAAACATTCAGTACTTC.

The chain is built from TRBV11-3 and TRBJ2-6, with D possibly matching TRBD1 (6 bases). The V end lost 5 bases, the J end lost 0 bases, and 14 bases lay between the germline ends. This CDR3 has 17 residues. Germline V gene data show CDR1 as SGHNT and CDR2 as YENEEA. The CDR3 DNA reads TGTGCCAGCAGCCCAGGACAGTCCTACTCTGGGGCCAACGTCCTGACTTTC. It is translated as CASSPGQSYSGANVLTF.

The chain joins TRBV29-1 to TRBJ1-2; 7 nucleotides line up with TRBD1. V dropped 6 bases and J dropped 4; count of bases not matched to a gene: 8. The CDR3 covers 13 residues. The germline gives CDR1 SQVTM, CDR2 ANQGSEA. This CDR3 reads CSVAQGRGYGYTF. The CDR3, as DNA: TGCAGCGTAGCACAGGGGAGAGGCTATGGCTACACCTTC. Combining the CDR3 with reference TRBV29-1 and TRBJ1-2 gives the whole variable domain SAVISQKPSRDICQRGTSLTIQCQVDSQVTMMFWYRQQPGQSLTLIATANQGSEATYESGFVIDKFPISRPNLTFSTLTVSNMSPEDSSIYLCSVAQGRGYGYTFGSGTRLTVV.

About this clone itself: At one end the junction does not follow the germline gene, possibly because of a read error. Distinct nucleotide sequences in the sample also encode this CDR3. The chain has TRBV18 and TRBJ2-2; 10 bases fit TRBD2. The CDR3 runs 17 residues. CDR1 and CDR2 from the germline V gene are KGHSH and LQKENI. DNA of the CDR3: TGTGCTAGCTCACCTTCGCTAGCGGGGGCCCTCTCCGGGGAGCTGTTTTTT. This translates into CASSPSLAGALSGELFF.

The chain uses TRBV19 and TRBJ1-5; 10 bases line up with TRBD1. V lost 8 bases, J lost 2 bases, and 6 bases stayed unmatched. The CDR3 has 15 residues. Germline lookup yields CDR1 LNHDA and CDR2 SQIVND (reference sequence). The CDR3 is CASGQGVTGNQPQHF. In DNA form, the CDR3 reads TGTGCCAGTGGACAGGGGGTGACGGGCAATCAGCCCCAGCATTTT.

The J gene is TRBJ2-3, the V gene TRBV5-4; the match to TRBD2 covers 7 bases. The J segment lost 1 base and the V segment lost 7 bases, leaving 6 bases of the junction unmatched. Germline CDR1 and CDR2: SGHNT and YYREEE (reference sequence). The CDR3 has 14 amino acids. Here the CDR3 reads CASQRAGGTDTQYF. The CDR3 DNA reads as TGTGCCAGCCAGAGGGCGGGAGGCACAGATACGCAGTATTTT.

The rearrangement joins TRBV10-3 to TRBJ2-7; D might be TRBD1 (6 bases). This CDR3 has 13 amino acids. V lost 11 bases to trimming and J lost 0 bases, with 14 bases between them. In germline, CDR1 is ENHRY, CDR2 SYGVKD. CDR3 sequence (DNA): TGTGCCTCCCGGACAGATAGCTCCTACGAGCAGTACTTC. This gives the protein CASRTDSSYEQYF.

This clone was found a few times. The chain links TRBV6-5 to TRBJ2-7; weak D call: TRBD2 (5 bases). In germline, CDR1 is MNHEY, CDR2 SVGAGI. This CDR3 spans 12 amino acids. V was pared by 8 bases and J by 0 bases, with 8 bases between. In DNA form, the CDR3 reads TGTGCCAGCGGGAGAGGCTCCTACGAGCAGTACTTC. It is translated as CASGRGSYEQYF.